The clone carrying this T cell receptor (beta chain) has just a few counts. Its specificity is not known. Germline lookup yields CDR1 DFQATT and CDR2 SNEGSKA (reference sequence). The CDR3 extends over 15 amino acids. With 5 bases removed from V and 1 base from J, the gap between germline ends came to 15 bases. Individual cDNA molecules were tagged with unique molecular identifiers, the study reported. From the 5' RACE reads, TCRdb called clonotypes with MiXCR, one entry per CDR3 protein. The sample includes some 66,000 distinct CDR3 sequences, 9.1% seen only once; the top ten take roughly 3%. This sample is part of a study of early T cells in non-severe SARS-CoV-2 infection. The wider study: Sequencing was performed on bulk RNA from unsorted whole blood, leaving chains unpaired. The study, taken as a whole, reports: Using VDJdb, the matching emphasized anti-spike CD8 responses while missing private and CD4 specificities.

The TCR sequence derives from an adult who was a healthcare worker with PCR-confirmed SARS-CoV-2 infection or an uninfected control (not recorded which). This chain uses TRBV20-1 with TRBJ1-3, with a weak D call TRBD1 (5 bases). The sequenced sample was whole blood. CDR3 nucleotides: TGCAGTGCTCGATCACCACGACAGTCTGGAAACACCATATATTTT. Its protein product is CSARSPRQSGNTIYF.